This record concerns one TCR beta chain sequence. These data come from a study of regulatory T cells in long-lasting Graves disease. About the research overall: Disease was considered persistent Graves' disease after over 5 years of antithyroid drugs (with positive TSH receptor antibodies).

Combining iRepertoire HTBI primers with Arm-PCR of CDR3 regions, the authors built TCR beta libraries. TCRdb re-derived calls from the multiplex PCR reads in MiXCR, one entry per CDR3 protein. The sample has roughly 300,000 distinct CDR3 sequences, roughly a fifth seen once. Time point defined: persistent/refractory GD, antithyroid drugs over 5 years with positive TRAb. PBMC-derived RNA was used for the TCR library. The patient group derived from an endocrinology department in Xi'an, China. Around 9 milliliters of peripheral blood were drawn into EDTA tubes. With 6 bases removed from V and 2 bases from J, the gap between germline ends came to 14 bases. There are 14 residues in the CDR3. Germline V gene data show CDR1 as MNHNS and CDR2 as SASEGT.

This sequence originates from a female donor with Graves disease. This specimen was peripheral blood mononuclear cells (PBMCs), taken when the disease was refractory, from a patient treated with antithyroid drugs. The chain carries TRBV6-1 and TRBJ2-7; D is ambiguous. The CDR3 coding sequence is TGTGCCAGCAGCCCTGACGGGCAAACCTACGAGCAGTACTTC. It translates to CASSPDGQTYEQYF.